Below, 18 T cell receptor beta chains from the same sample are listed, as sequenced in a study of technical replicates of blood from a handful of donors (dated 2017 in TCRdb). The method behind the library was the immunoSEQ multiplex PCR assay. TCRdb provides this immuneACCESS table in a form limited to in-frame rearrangements. Some clones are lacking; in checked studies, under half of them reflect an unresolved V gene, and why the rest are absent is not known. The sample includes 70,000 or so clones, with 91% observed a single time. Jointly, the top ten make up under 0.4% of the sample. The sequencing input was T cells isolated from PBMCs. The receptors stem from a human donor in good health. Some clones in this sample may be carry-over from other donors' samples.

This rearrangement joins TRBV12-5 to TRBJ2-7; 7 positions agree with TRBD1. Trimming removed 2 bases from V and 0 bases from J; junction bases left unmatched: 7. The germline V gene has CDR1 LGHNT and CDR2 FRNRAP. The CDR3 is 16 residues long. The CDR3: CASGLRFGTDSYEQYF. The CDR3 DNA reads TGTGCTAGTGGTTTGAGGTTTGGGACAGACTCCTACGAGCAGTACTTC.

The rearrangement uses TRBV19 and TRBJ1-5; the match to TRBD1 covers 7 bases. This CDR3 has 18 residues. Germline trimming cut 4 bases from V and 0 bases from J; bases unmatched to any gene: 12. Germline lookup yields CDR1 LNHDA and CDR2 SQIVND (reference sequence). The CDR3 spells CASSTPQGPPVSNQPQHF. For the CDR3, the DNA is TGTGCCAGTAGTACCCCACAGGGGCCGCCGGTTAGCAATCAGCCCCAGCATTTT.

The chain combines TRBV5-1 with TRBJ2-5; 8 bases map to TRBD1. CDR3 size: 14 residues. Germline CDR1 reads SGHRS; CDR2 reads YFSETQ. The V and J ends lost 1 base and 6 bases, in that order; junction bases with no gene match: 5. The CDR3 sequence: CASSLTTGGKTQYF. DNA for the CDR3: TGCGCCAGCAGCTTGACAACAGGGGGAAAGACCCAGTACTTC.

This clone was recorded only once. This chain connects TRBV27 to TRBJ2-7; 9 bases line up with TRBD2. V lost 3 bases and J lost 3; bases outside the gene matches: 12. The CDR3 extends over 17 amino acids. Germline lookup yields CDR1 MNHEY and CDR2 SMNVEV (reference sequence). The CDR3 is CASSFPFLAGEVYEQYF. CDR3 sequence (DNA): TGTGCCAGCAGTTTCCCGTTTTTAGCGGGGGAGGTCTACGAGCAGTACTTC.

V usage is TRBV4-2 and J usage is TRBJ1-5, with a weak D call TRBD1 (5 bases). Trimming took off 0 bases at V and 5 bases at J, with 8 bases between the two ends. The CDR3 totals 14 residues. Germline V gene data show CDR1 as LGHNA and CDR2 as YNFKEQ. The CDR3 bases are TGTGCCAGCAGCCAAGAAGCAGGGTATCAGCCCCAGCATTTT. It specifies CASSQEAGYQPQHF.

The V gene is TRBV28, the J gene TRBJ2-7, with D tentatively TRBD2 (6 bases). Per germline, CDR1 MDHEN and CDR2 SYDVKM. Trimming shortened V by 10 bases and J by 0 bases, and 16 bases separated the two germline ends. The length of the CDR3 is 14 residues. The CDR3 loop reads CATTGVTSSYEQYF. CDR3 in DNA: TGTGCCACTACGGGAGTTACAAGCTCCTACGAGCAGTACTTC. Filled out from reference TRBV28 and TRBJ2-7, the complete variable domain reads DVKVTQSSRYLVKRTGEKVFLECVQDMDHENMFWYRQDPGLGLRLIYFSYDVKMKEKGDIPEGYSVSREKKERFSLILESASTNQTSMYLCATTGVTSSYEQYFGPGTRLTVT.

The gene calls are TRBV15 and TRBJ1-2; 7 bases align to TRBD1. Losses at the gene ends were 1 base for V and 1 base for J; bases not matched to a gene: 12. The V gene's germline CDR1 is LNHNV and CDR2 YYDKDF (reference sequence). The CDR3 runs to 18 residues. The CDR3 DNA sequence: TGTGCCACCAGCAGAGTAGGGGGCGTAACTATCTTTAACTATGGCTACACCTTC. It is translated as CATSRVGGVTIFNYGYTF. Full variable domain (missing parts from reference TRBV15 and TRBJ1-2): DAMVIQNPRYQVTQFGKPVTLSCSQTLNHNVMYWYQQKSSQAPKLLFHYYDKDFNNEADTPDNFQSRRPNTSFCFLDIRSPGLGDTAMYLCATSRVGGVTIFNYGYTFGSGTRLTVV.

The genes are TRBV7-3 and TRBJ2-2; 8 nucleotides line up with TRBD2. Germline CDR1 SGHTA, CDR2 FQGTGA. The junction had 7 bases not matched to a gene; V was cut back by 0 bases and J by 7 bases. CDR3 length: 16 residues. The CDR3 sequence is CASSLTRGGISGELFF. Here the CDR3 DNA reads TGTGCCAGCAGCTTAACCCGGGGGGGCATAAGCGGGGAGCTGTTTTTT.

This clone was counted once. The chain is built from TRBV29-1 and TRBJ2-7; 11 bases align to TRBD1. The CDR3 is 15 amino acids. V gave up 1 base and J gave up 5 bases; unmatched junction bases: 7. Per germline, CDR1 SQVTM and CDR2 ANQGSEA. Written as DNA, the CDR3 is TGCAGCGTTGAAGTCAAGGGACAGGGGGTGAACGAGCAGTACTTC. It translates to CSVEVKGQGVNEQYF.

This clone was observed a few times. The chain links TRBV5-4 to TRBJ1-1; 8 bases agree with TRBD1. J was trimmed by 0 bases and V by 4 bases; bases with no gene match: 5. Germline V gene data show CDR1 as SGHNT and CDR2 as YYREEE (reference sequence). The CDR3 totals 15 residues. The DNA of the CDR3 is TGTGCCAGCAGCGGGCCAGGGGGCTTGAACACTGAAGCTTTCTTT. As protein: CASSGPGGLNTEAFF.

V and J are TRBV29-1 and TRBJ2-1; tentatively, D is TRBD2 (6 bases). The CDR3 sequence is 15 residues long. Germline V gene sequence: CDR1 SQVTM, CDR2 ANQGSEA. V was shortened by 6 bases and J by 8 bases, with 23 bases between the two germline ends. Written as DNA, the CDR3 is TGCAGCGTACCTCCTACTTACCGGGAGAAGTATGAGCAGTTCTTC. It encodes CSVPPTYREKYEQFF.

The V call is TRBV29-1, the J call TRBJ1-1; TRBD1 might be the D (5 bases). The length of the CDR3 is 12 residues. Trimming cost V 4 bases and J 1 base, with 7 bases left between them. The germline V gene encodes CDR1 SQVTM and CDR2 ANQGSEA. The CDR3 DNA reads TGCAGCGTTGTGGGGGGGAACACTGAAGCTTTCTTT. Its protein is CSVVGGNTEAFF.

The chain links TRBV5-1 to TRBJ2-7; 7 bases fit TRBD1. J lost 4 bases, V lost 4 bases, and 8 bases had no gene match. CDR3 length: 14 residues. Germline values: CDR1 SGHRS, CDR2 YFSETQ. The CDR3 bases are TGCGCCAGCAGCGTCGGGGACAGTTTTTACGAGCAGTACTTC. Residues: CASSVGDSFYEQYF.

This clone showed up just once. CDR3 in amino acids: CASRFKNTEAFF. The CDR3 DNA follows: TGTGCCAGCAGATTTAAGAACACTGAAGCTTTCTTT. The chain has TRBV7-2 and TRBJ1-1; D is unresolved. Looked up from germline, CDR1 is SGHTA and CDR2 is FQGNSA. This CDR3 contains 12 residues. V gave up 6 bases and J gave up 1 base, with 6 bases separating them.

J is TRBJ2-7 and V is TRBV7-9; 9 nucleotides agree with TRBD1. There are 14 residues in the CDR3. Germline trimming cut 2 bases from V and 6 bases from J; bases unmatched to any gene: 5. CDR1 is SEHNR and CDR2 is FQNEAQ in the germline V gene (reference sequence). The CDR3 protein is CASSLWTGALEQYF. The CDR3 bases are TGTGCCAGCAGCTTATGGACAGGGGCCCTCGAGCAGTACTTC.

The gene calls are TRBV10-3 and TRBJ2-1, with 8 bases fitting TRBD2. The CDR3 contains 17 residues. V was pared by 0 bases and J by 1 base, with 5 bases of the junction left unmatched. Germline assignment: CDR1 ENHRY and CDR2 SYGVKD. The CDR3 DNA reads TGTGCCATCAGTGAGTCCGGAGCGGGAGTATCCTACAATGAGCAGTTCTTC. It is translated as CAISESGAGVSYNEQFF.

This chain joins TRBV5-6 and TRBJ2-1; D is ambiguous. Germline CDR1 and CDR2: SGHDT and YYEEEE. This CDR3 contains 13 residues. The V and J ends lost 3 bases and 3 bases respectively, with 7 bases between them. This CDR3 is CASSSSVYNEQFF. CDR3 in DNA: TGTGCCAGCAGCTCCTCGGTCTACAATGAGCAGTTCTTC.

The CDR3 region is CASSPGQNQPQHF. In DNA form, the CDR3 reads TGTGCCAGCTCACCGGGACAAAATCAGCCCCAGCATTTT. The chain combines TRBV18 with TRBJ1-5, with D maybe TRBD1 (6 bases). V lost 3 bases, J lost 4 bases, and 7 bases lay in between. Germline assignment: CDR1 KGHSH and CDR2 LQKENI. The CDR3 extends over 13 amino acids.